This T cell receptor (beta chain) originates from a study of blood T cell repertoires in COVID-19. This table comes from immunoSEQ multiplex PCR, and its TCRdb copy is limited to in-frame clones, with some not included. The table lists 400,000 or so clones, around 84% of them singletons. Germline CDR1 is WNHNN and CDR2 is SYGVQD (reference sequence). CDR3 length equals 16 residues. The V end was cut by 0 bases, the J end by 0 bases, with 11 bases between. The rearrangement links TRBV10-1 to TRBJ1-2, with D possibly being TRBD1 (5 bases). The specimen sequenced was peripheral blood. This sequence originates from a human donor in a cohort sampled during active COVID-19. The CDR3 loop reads CASSESLGHSNYGYTF. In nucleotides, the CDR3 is TGCGCCAGCAGTGAGTCCCTTGGACACTCTAACTATGGCTACACCTTC.